One sample yielded the 5 T cell receptor beta chains listed below, sequenced in a study of T-cell reconstitution after alpha-beta-depleted transplantation in children. Unique molecular identifiers tagged the TCRbeta library. TCRdb reanalysed the PCR reads using MiXCR and keeps one entry per CDR3 protein. Of 450,000 to 600,000 distinct CDR3 sequences detected, about 10% appear once; the ten largest clones hold around 2%. Here the sequenced sample was PBMCs, taken before TCRalphabeta/CD19-depleted stem cell transplant. Receptors were obtained from a child under 10 years old with inherited bone marrow failure, due to receive a stem cell transplant.

This rearrangement joins TRBV9 to TRBJ2-7, with D perhaps matching TRBD1 (6 bases). Trimming took 4 bases from V and 6 from J, leaving 17 bases between them. Germline V CDR1 and CDR2: SGDLS, YYNGEE. The CDR3 has 14 residues. This CDR3 reads CASSPGNRATEQYF. DNA for the CDR3: TGTGCCAGCAGCCCCGGTAACAGGGCTACCGAGCAGTACTTC.

This clonotype was counted many times. The V and J genes are TRBV7-2 and TRBJ1-2, with D uncertain. Trimming stripped 6 bases from V and 8 bases from J, with 10 bases between. The CDR3 covers 11 residues. Germline lookup yields CDR1 SGHTA and CDR2 FQGNSA. CDR3 DNA: TGTGCCAGCAGTGCCTATCTGGGCTACACCTTC. This translates into CASSAYLGYTF.

This clonotype was observed many times. The gene calls are TRBV27 and TRBJ2-1, with a weak D call TRBD2 (6 bases). CDR1 MNHEY and CDR2 SMNVEV come from the germline V gene (reference sequence). The CDR3 contains 15 residues. Deletions cut 1 base from V and 8 bases from J, with 15 bases between. CDR3 sequence (DNA): TGTGCCAGCAGTTTATTTAGCGGCACTCCACATGAGCAGTTCTTC. Amino acid sequence: CASSLFSGTPHEQFF.

This clonotype was observed at least ten times. CDR3 protein: CASSPSSTDTQYF. As DNA, the CDR3 is TGTGCCAGCAGCCCCTCTAGCACAGATACGCAGTATTTT. The rearrangement joins TRBV5-5 to TRBJ2-3, with D unclear. Germline CDR1 SGHKS, CDR2 YYEKEE (reference sequence). The CDR3 sequence is 13 residues long. V lost 4 bases and J 0 bases, leaving 6 bases between the germline ends.

This clonotype was seen repeatedly, ten times or more. The gene calls are TRBV7-9 and TRBJ2-1; 7 bases are a match to TRBD2. V shed 5 bases, J shed 7 bases, and the junction held 8 bases outside the gene matches. This CDR3 contains 14 residues. CDR1 is SEHNR and CDR2 is FQNEAQ in the germline V gene (reference sequence). The CDR3 here is CASSEVASGNEQFF. In nucleotides, the CDR3 is TGTGCCAGCAGCGAGGTGGCTAGCGGAAATGAGCAGTTCTTC.